What follows are 32 T cell receptor beta chains derived from one specimen sequenced in a study of blood T cells in healthy people across ages. Sample-barcoded 5' priming and a J-beta primer mix drove a second PCR of roughly 7 to 11 cycles. TCRdb called the 5' RACE reads again in MiXCR, with one record for every CDR3 protein. The sample lists 650,000 to 1,000,000 distinct CDR3 sequences; roughly 40% were seen once. The sequenced sample consisted of blood. Source of these receptors: a man between 18 and 35 years old in good health.

This clonotype was picked up many times. This sequence joins TRBV20-1 and TRBJ2-1; 9 bases align to TRBD1. V was pared by 5 bases and J by 4 bases, with 6 bases of the junction left unmatched. The CDR3 length is 14 residues. The V gene's germline CDR1 is DFQATT and CDR2 SNEGSKA (reference sequence). In DNA, the CDR3 is TGCAGTGCTGGGACAGGGAGTTTATACAATGAGCAGTTCTTC. Its translation: CSAGTGSLYNEQFF.

In its sample, this clonotype was seen a few times. The chain is built from TRBV12-3 or TRBV12-4 and TRBJ2-3; possible D gene TRBD1, 5 bases. The V and J ends lost 7 bases and 2 bases respectively, with 16 bases between them. The CDR3 is made up of 15 amino acids. The CDR3 spells CASTLGVGNTDTQYF. CDR3 DNA sequence: TGTGCCAGCACCCTAGGGGTGGGAAACACAGATACGCAGTATTTT.

The chain links TRBV6-2 or TRBV6-3 to TRBJ2-3; D ambiguous. Germline CDR1 and CDR2: MNHEY and SVGEGT. The ends were cut back, 5 bases at V and 7 bases at J, with 4 bases in the middle. The length of the CDR3 is 10 residues. The CDR3 DNA reads as TGTGCCAGCAGTCTAAATACGCAGTATTTT. As protein: CASSLNTQYF.

This clonotype was picked up a small number of times. The J gene is TRBJ1-6, the V gene TRBV7-2, with no clear D. This CDR3 comprises 16 residues. V gave up 2 bases and J gave up 8 bases, with 16 bases separating them. Germline V gene sequence: CDR1 SGHTA, CDR2 FQGNSA. The CDR3 region has the DNA TGTGCCAGCAGCTTAAAGCCCCCTGTTCGAGATTCACCCCTCCACTTT. Protein: CASSLKPPVRDSPLHF.

V and J are TRBV5-1 and TRBJ2-1, with 9 bases identical to TRBD1. In germline, CDR1 is SGHRS, CDR2 YFSETQ. The CDR3 loop spans 15 amino acids. The V segment lost 4 bases and the J segment 4 bases; nucleotides outside the gene matches: 6. CDR3 coding DNA: TGCGCCAGCAGCAGGACAGGGGAGATGTACAATGAGCAGTTCTTC. Encoded protein: CASSRTGEMYNEQFF.

There are a few counts of this clonotype. The chain is built from TRBV15 and TRBJ2-2; possibly TRBD2 for D (6 bases). The CDR3 is made up of 12 amino acids. Trimming left V 8 bases short and J 6 bases short, with 10 bases between. The germline V gene encodes CDR1 LNHNV and CDR2 YYDKDF (reference sequence). CDR3: CATRRRAGELFF. The CDR3 DNA follows: TGTGCCACCCGAAGGAGGGCCGGGGAGCTGTTTTTT.

V gene TRBV3-1 combines with J gene TRBJ2-5; D is tentatively TRBD1 or TRBD2 (5 bases each). The DNA end is a closer match to TRBJ2-7, so the J assignment may be wrong. CDR1 is LGHDT, CDR2 YNNKEL, per germline (reference sequence). CDR3 size: 14 residues. The chain's CDR3 is CASSPNIGTYEQYF. The CDR3 DNA reads as TGTGCCAGCAGCCCGAACATAGGGACGTACGAGCAGTACTTC.

With regard to this clonotype: A much larger clone differs from this one at a single base, so this may be a read error. The CDR3 nucleotides read TGTGCCAGCAGCTTTCAAGTTTCGGGACAGGGGGCCCAGTATTTT. This codes for CASSFQVSGQGAQYF. V usage is TRBV7-9 and J usage is TRBJ2-3, with 12 bases fitting TRBD1. The CDR3 is made up of 15 amino acids. Germline V gene sequence: CDR1 SEHNR, CDR2 FQNEAQ (reference sequence). Trimming cost V 3 bases and J 12 bases; bases outside gene matches: 10. The variable domain in full, with the rest retrieved from reference TRBV7-9 and TRBJ2-3, is DTGVSQNPRHKITKRGQNVTFRCDPISEHNRLYWYRQTLGQGPEFLTYFQNEAQLEKSRLLSDRFSAERPKGSFSTLEIQRTEQGDSAMYLCASSFQVSGQGAQYFGPGTRLTVL.

The sample holds one count of this clonotype. A much larger clone differs by one base, so this may be a read error. The chain couples TRBV12-3 or TRBV12-4 to TRBJ2-5, with 7 positions matching TRBD2. CDR3 length: 14 amino acids. Losses at the gene ends were 8 bases for V and 5 bases for J; bases not matched to a gene: 11. CDR3 amino acids: CASSGGGLRETQYF. Here the CDR3 DNA reads TGTGCCAGCTCCGGGGGAGGGCTGAGGGAGACCCAGTACTTC.

Remarks on this clonotype: Its ends do not fully match the called genes, so a read error is possible. The J gene is TRBJ2-6, the V gene TRBV2, with D perhaps given as TRBD1 or TRBD2 (5 bases each). Per germline, CDR1 SNHLY and CDR2 FYNNEI. The CDR3 contains 17 residues. For the CDR3, the DNA is TGTGCCGGCAGTGAAGGGACGGTTAACTCTGGGGCCAACGTCCTGACTTTC. This translates into CAGSEGTVNSGANVLTF. Variable domain in full (rest from reference TRBV2 and TRBJ2-6): EPEVTQTPSHQVTQMGQEVILRCVPISNHLYFYWYRQILGQKVEFLVSFYNNEISEKSEIFDDQFSVERPDGSNFTLKIRSTKLEDSAMYFCAGSEGTVNSGANVLTFGAGSRLTVL.

The rearrangement links TRBV4-1 to TRBJ2-1; 8 nucleotides line up with TRBD2. The V and J ends lost 4 bases and 7 bases, in that order; junction bases with no gene match: 15. The germline CDR1 and CDR2 sequences are MGHRA and YSYEKL. The CDR3 runs to 17 residues. DNA for the CDR3: TGCGCCAGCAGCCGCAGCCCTATAGCGGGGCCCCAGAATGAGCAGTTCTTC. This encodes CASSRSPIAGPQNEQFF.

This clonotype was counted ten times or more. The rearrangement uses TRBV15 and TRBJ2-7; 9 nucleotides align to TRBD1. Per germline, CDR1 LNHNV and CDR2 YYDKDF (reference sequence). The CDR3 runs 18 residues. V trimming: 0 bases; J trimming: 2 bases; junction bases outside the gene matches: 11. This chain's CDR3 is CATSRDILGQGGAYEQYF. In DNA, the CDR3 is TGTGCCACCAGCAGAGATATATTGGGACAGGGAGGTGCCTACGAGCAGTACTTC.

A few counts support this clonotype. The rearrangement uses TRBV11-2 and TRBJ2-5; the D is unclear. This CDR3 is built from 12 residues. V lost 5 bases, J lost 11 bases, and 15 bases lay in between. Looked up from germline, CDR1 is SGHAT and CDR2 is FQNNGV. CDR3 residues: CASSHETNEQYF. The CDR3 DNA sequence: TGTGCCAGCAGCCACGAAACTAATGAGCAGTACTTC. The full variable domain, its missing parts supplied by reference TRBV11-2 and TRBJ2-5, is EAGVAQSPRYKIIEKRQSVAFWCNPISGHATLYWYQQILGQGPKLLIQFQNNGVVDDSQLPKDRFSAERLKGVDSTLKIQPAKLEDSAVYLCASSHETNEQYFGPGTRLLVL.

DNA of the CDR3: TGCAGTGCGGGGGACAGTTATAATTCACCCCTCCACTTT. This gives the protein CSAGDSYNSPLHF. The chain is built from TRBV20-1 and TRBJ1-6; TRBD1 matches at 7 bases. Germline lookup yields CDR1 DFQATT and CDR2 SNEGSKA (reference sequence). J was trimmed by 4 bases and V by 6 bases; bases with no gene match: 3. The CDR3 sequence is 13 residues long.

In the case of this clonotype: An end of the junction does not agree with germline; a read error may underlie this. The chain joins TRBV7-9 to TRBJ2-7; TRBD2 matches 10 bases. The V gene's germline CDR1 is SEHNR and CDR2 FQNEAQ (reference sequence). The CDR3 has 20 amino acids. The CDR3 DNA reads TGTGTCAGCAGCTTAGCGGGTGGACTAGCGGCAGACGCCAACCCCAAGGAGCAGTACTTC. Translating gives CVSSLAGGLAADANPKEQYF.

The chain combines TRBV15 with TRBJ1-1, with unresolved D. Trimming removed 5 bases at V and 3 bases at J, with 10 bases between. Germline CDR1 reads LNHNV; CDR2 reads YYDKDF (reference sequence). This CDR3 is built from 13 residues. The CDR3 DNA is TGTGCCACCAGCTTGACCCCCTACACTGAAGCTTTCTTT. Translation gives CATSLTPYTEAFF.

The V and J genes are TRBV2 and TRBJ2-4; 7 nucleotides line up with TRBD1. CDR1 is SNHLY, CDR2 FYNNEI, per germline. There are 14 residues in the CDR3. After removal of 1 base from V and 10 bases from J, the junction contained 7 bases not matched to a gene. As DNA, the CDR3 is TGTGCCAGCAGTGAAGTTACAGGGGACCCTATTCAGTACTTC. Amino acids: CASSEVTGDPIQYF.

The sample holds a few counts of this clonotype. The rearrangement joins TRBV28 to TRBJ1-4, with D unclear. V was pared by 4 bases and J by 8 bases, with 17 bases between. Per germline, CDR1 MDHEN and CDR2 SYDVKM. This CDR3 is built from 15 residues. The CDR3 DNA is TGTGCCAGCAGTTCACCGGGAAACAACGGGGAAAAACTGTTTTTT. Protein: CASSSPGNNGEKLFF.

This clonotype was detected many times. The chain carries TRBV4-1 and TRBJ1-5, with a tentative D call TRBD1 (6 bases). V lost 4 bases to trimming and J lost 4 bases, with 14 bases between them. The CDR3 runs to 15 residues. Germline V gene lookup returns CDR1 MGHRA and CDR2 YSYEKL. The CDR3 protein is CASSLNRDSNQPQHF. CDR3 bases: TGCGCCAGCAGCCTTAACAGGGATAGTAATCAGCCCCAGCATTTT.

The chain employs TRBV5-1 and TRBJ2-1; 9 bases map to TRBD1. Germline trimming cut 4 bases from V and 8 bases from J; bases unmatched to any gene: 7. The CDR3 runs 14 residues. Germline CDR1 and CDR2: SGHRS and YFSETQ. As DNA, the CDR3 is TGCGCCAGCAGCCCAGGGACAGGGTTGGATGAGCAGTTCTTC. As protein: CASSPGTGLDEQFF.

The V and J genes are TRBV11-2 and TRBJ2-5; TRBD2 aligns across 7 bases. V gave up 5 bases and J gave up 11 bases; unmatched junction bases: 26. The germline CDR1 and CDR2 sequences are SGHAT and FQNNGV. The CDR3 is 18 residues long. The CDR3 DNA is TGTGCCAGCAGCCAATCCGGCCTCGGACTAGACGGGGGGTATGAGCAGTACTTC. This encodes CASSQSGLGLDGGYEQYF. The variable domain in full, completed from reference TRBV11-2 and TRBJ2-5, reads EAGVAQSPRYKIIEKRQSVAFWCNPISGHATLYWYQQILGQGPKLLIQFQNNGVVDDSQLPKDRFSAERLKGVDSTLKIQPAKLEDSAVYLCASSQSGLGLDGGYEQYFGPGTRLLVL.

Comments on this clonotype: The germline gene is not matched at one end of the junction; a read error may be the cause. The rearrangement links TRBV4-3 to TRBJ2-1; D is possibly TRBD1 (6 bases). Germline loops: CDR1 LGHNA, CDR2 YSLEER. This CDR3 is built from 15 residues. CDR3 sequence: CPSSQQHLQGYEQFF. The CDR3 region has the DNA TGCCCCAGCAGCCAACAACACTTACAGGGCTACGAGCAGTTCTTC.

This clonotype was counted between two and nine times. The rearrangement uses TRBV4-3 and TRBJ1-5; D call uncertain. The germline V gene has CDR1 LGHNA and CDR2 YSLEER. CDR3 length: 16 residues. The V and J ends lost 0 bases and 0 bases respectively, with 9 bases between them. The CDR3 protein is CASSQEWVTSNQPQHF. In nucleotides, the CDR3 is TGCGCCAGCAGCCAAGAGTGGGTCACTAGCAATCAGCCCCAGCATTTT.

This clonotype has just a few counts. This chain uses TRBV19 with TRBJ2-3, with D uncertain. Trimming took off 3 bases at V and 2 bases at J, with 12 bases between the two ends. The length of the CDR3 is 15 residues. Looked up from germline, CDR1 is LNHDA and CDR2 is SQIVND (reference sequence). The DNA for the CDR3 is TGTGCCAGTAGTATGATGGGCTGGTACACAGATACGCAGTATTTT. It is translated as CASSMMGWYTDTQYF.

This sequence joins TRBV10-3 and TRBJ2-3; TRBD2 agrees at 11 bases. CDR3 size: 17 residues. The germline V gene has CDR1 ENHRY and CDR2 SYGVKD. J was trimmed by 0 bases and V by 0 bases; bases with no gene match: 2. CDR3: CAISESPSGGSTDTQYF. The DNA of the CDR3 is TGTGCCATCAGTGAGTCTCCTAGCGGGGGGAGCACAGATACGCAGTATTTT.

The chain has TRBV27 and TRBJ2-3; 7 bases align to TRBD1. The CDR3 has 14 residues. The junction had 5 bases not matched to a gene; V was cut back by 3 bases and J by 5 bases. Germline CDR1 is MNHEY and CDR2 is SMNVEV (reference sequence). CDR3: CASSLIRGQDTQYF. CDR3 nucleotide sequence: TGTGCCAGCAGTTTGATAAGGGGGCAAGATACGCAGTATTTT.

V usage is TRBV2 and J usage is TRBJ1-1, with D unclear. The V and J ends lost 6 bases and 8 bases respectively, with 10 bases between them. The CDR3 contains 11 residues. The germline CDR1 and CDR2 sequences are SNHLY and FYNNEI. CDR3 bases: TGTGCCAGCAGGTTTGAAGGGGAAGCTTTCTTT. Translated, it gives CASRFEGEAFF.

This chain uses TRBV27 with TRBJ1-4; D might be TRBD1 (6 bases). With 3 bases removed from V and 6 bases from J, the gap between germline ends came to 11 bases. The CDR3 loop spans 14 amino acids. Germline lookup yields CDR1 MNHEY and CDR2 SMNVEV (reference sequence). CDR3 in amino acids: CASSLGPGDEKLFF. The CDR3 DNA sequence: TGTGCCAGCAGTTTGGGGCCAGGGGATGAAAAACTGTTTTTT. Looking up the rest from reference TRBV27 and TRBJ1-4 gives the full variable domain: EAQVTQNPRYLITVTGKKLTVTCSQNMNHEYMSWYRQDPGLGLRQIYYSMNVEVTDKGDVPEGYKVSRKEKRNFPLILESPSPNQTSLYFCASSLGPGDEKLFFGSGTQLSVL.

CDR3 nucleotides: TGTGCCAGCAGCTTAGACTATCCGGGGAGAAGCACAGATACGCAGTATTTT. Translation gives CASSLDYPGRSTDTQYF. This chain connects TRBV7-9 to TRBJ2-3; possibly TRBD2 for D (5 bases). V was shortened by 1 base and J by 0 bases, with 14 bases between the two germline ends. The CDR3 spans 17 residues. Per the germline V gene, CDR1 is SEHNR and CDR2 is FQNEAQ (reference sequence).

The genes are TRBV7-9 and TRBJ1-2, with D possibly TRBD1 on 5 matching bases. From germline, CDR1 is SEHNR and CDR2 FQNEAQ (reference sequence). The CDR3 consists of 15 residues. The ends were cut back, 3 bases at V and 2 bases at J, with 13 bases in the middle. CDR3 amino acids: CASSFGGRGNYGYTF. CDR3 nucleotides: TGTGCCAGCAGCTTCGGTGGACGGGGGAACTATGGCTACACCTTC.

J is TRBJ1-2 and V is TRBV12-3 or TRBV12-4, with D unresolved. This CDR3 contains 13 residues. V was trimmed by 6 bases and J by 6 bases, leaving 14 bases between them. CDR3 sequence reads: CASRDGGRNGYTF. CDR3 sequence (DNA): TGTGCCAGCAGAGACGGAGGGCGTAATGGCTACACCTTC.

The CDR3 sequence is CASSPRLTGGNSPLHF. CDR3 in DNA: TGTGCCAGCAGCCCCCGATTGACAGGGGGTAATTCACCCCTCCACTTT. The chain joins TRBV3-1 to TRBJ1-6; 9 bases are shared with TRBD1. Germline values: CDR1 LGHDT, CDR2 YNNKEL (reference sequence). V gave up 4 bases and J gave up 6 bases; unmatched junction bases: 7. This CDR3 contains 16 residues. Full variable domain (outside the CDR3, taken from reference TRBV3-1 and TRBJ1-6): DTAVSQTPKYLVTQMGNDKSIKCEQNLGHDTMYWYKQDSKKFLKIMFSYNNKELIINETVPNRFSPKSPDKAHLNLHINSLELGDSAVYFCASSPRLTGGNSPLHFGNGTRLTVT.